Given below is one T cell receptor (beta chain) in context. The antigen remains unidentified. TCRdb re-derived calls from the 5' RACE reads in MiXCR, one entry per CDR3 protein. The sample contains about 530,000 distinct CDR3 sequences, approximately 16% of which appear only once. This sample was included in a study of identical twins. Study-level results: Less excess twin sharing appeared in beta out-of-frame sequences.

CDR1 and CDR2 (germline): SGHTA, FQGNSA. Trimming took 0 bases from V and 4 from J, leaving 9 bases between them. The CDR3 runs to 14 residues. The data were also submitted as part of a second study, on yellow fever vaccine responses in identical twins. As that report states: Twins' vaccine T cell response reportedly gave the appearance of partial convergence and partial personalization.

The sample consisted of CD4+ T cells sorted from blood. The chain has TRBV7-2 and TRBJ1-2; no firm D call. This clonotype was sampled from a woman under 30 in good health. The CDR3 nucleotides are TGTGCCAGCAGCTTAGCGGGCAGCATCTATGGCTACACCTTC. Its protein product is CASSLAGSIYGYTF.